This note documents a single TCR beta chain sequence. Its antigen is unidentified. Together with a sample-barcoded 5' primer, a J-beta primer mix was included in a second PCR lasting roughly 6 to 12 cycles. Each cDNA molecule received a tag from a template-switch adaptor that had 12 random nucleotides. At least 3 million CDR3-containing paired-end reads were obtained per sample. One entry per CDR3 protein, called by TCRdb with MiXCR from the 5' RACE reads. The sample has some 710,000 distinct CDR3 sequences, 46% seen once. This sample was included in a study of blood T cells in healthy people across ages. Study observations and caveats: In these data, TCR beta diversity tracked strongly with naive T cell percentage.

Samples had at least 6.5 million PBMCs isolated from them. CDR3 length: 11 residues. Trimming shortened V by 8 bases and J by 8 bases, and 10 bases separated the two germline ends. The germline CDR1 and CDR2 sequences are MNHNY and SVGAGI (reference sequence). This rearrangement joins TRBV6-6 to TRBJ2-1, with TRBD2 as a possible D gene (6 bases). Sequencing was done on a sample of blood. This sequence originates from a man older than 75 in good health. The CDR3 here is CASRERDEQFF. The CDR3 DNA reads TGTGCCAGCCGGGAGAGGGATGAGCAGTTCTTC.